What follows is one TCR beta chain and its context. This clone was found a few times. The specificity of this receptor is unknown. Base qualities are not at hand, and no much larger clone is one base apart. Within the sample, other DNA sequences also encode this same CDR3. Around 10 placentae carried a pathological diagnosis of high-grade villitis of unknown etiology, selected using the Amsterdam Criteria. Significantly higher gravidity and parity and more prior miscarriages were observed in mothers with villitis of unknown etiology than in the control and infectious villitis groups. After delivery, placentae were collected and subjected to gross and histological evaluation prior to the selection of archival tissue. Five 10-micron scrolls were cut from each FFPE block, and DNA was isolated using the AllPrep DNA/RNA FFPE Tissue kit. NanoDrop was used to check DNA concentration and purity, and a Bioanalyzer was used to assess RNA quality.

The immunoSEQ v4 bias-controlled multiplex PCR assay, performed blinded to group allocation, was used to amplify TCR-beta CDR3 regions from genomic DNA. To estimate the quantities of nucleated cells and T cells in each sample, reference gene primers were included together with the TCR-beta primers. Sequencing of the libraries was performed on an Illumina MiSeq with a 100-cycle paired-end protocol. The paper's data handling went like this. In the immunoSEQ Analyzer software, diversity and richness were calculated, with richness measured by iChao1 and clonality based on Pielou evenness and Shannon diversity on a 0-1 scale where a higher value means less diversity. Using confidence 3 and substitution 2, CDR3 amino acid sequences together with their V/J genes were queried against VDJdb for CMV, EBV and influenza A specificities. The Morisita-Horn index was used to assess how much TCR-beta amino acid clonotypes overlapped between the villitis of unknown etiology, infectious villitis and control repertoires. The table was pulled from immuneACCESS by TCRdb, which kept in-frame rearrangements only. Such tables lose some clones; where checked, under half of the loss comes from unresolved V genes, and the rest has no known cause. D and trimming come from the DNA, and the V and J calls and clone size come from that table. Within this sample are 550 to 650 clones, with about 79% of them counted one time only. The leading ten clones occupy less than 20% of the sample.

These data belong to a study of T cells in placental villitis. As for the study more broadly: The study tested an allograft-versus-infection hypothesis by comparing placental TCR-beta repertoires in villitis of unknown etiology, unaffected controls matched for gestational age, and infectious villitis. Study-wide conclusions, independent of this receptor: With bulk tissue sequencing, helper, regulatory or cytotoxic T cells could not be distinguished, nor could maternal versus fetal T cells, and gamma-delta receptors were excluded. Paraffin blocks contained small amounts of decidua, so some captured T cells, especially in controls, may have been decidual rather than villous infiltrates. Higher clonality was observed in villitis of unknown etiology placentae than in controls (median roughly 0.057 versus 0.006, p=0.0025), a finding indicative of clonal expansion. Expanded clones in villitis of unknown etiology were largely private to each placenta, suggesting no single initiating antigen. CMV-specific clone frequencies were higher in infectious CMV cases than in villitis of unknown etiology (roughly 0.011 vs 0.001), which did not differ from controls.

The CDR3 runs 13 residues from the cysteine to the phenylalanine. CDR3 DNA is the only sequence kept; it has 39 bases, read in frame from the first base. V gives up 0 bases and J gives up 8 bases, and the segment between their germline ends measures 11 bases. CDR1 and CDR2, looked up from the germline V gene, are SGHDT and YYEEEE. Sequenced: placental tissue containing maternal and fetal cells. The clonotype originates from a human patient with villitis of unknown etiology; the placental T cells may come from both mother and fetus. The V and J segments used are TRBV5-6 and TRBJ1-2, with a weak D call of TRBD1 (6 bases match). Here the CDR3 is given as CASSLDRDEGYTF. The base sequence is TGTGCCAGCAGCTTGGACAGGGATGAGGGCTACACCTTC.